What follows are 2 T cell receptor beta chains derived from one specimen sequenced in a study of blood T cell repertoires in COVID-19. Libraries were prepared by immunoSEQ multiplex PCR; TCRdb keeps only in-frame clonotypes and omits some of them. This table has about 110,000 clones, around four fifths appearing once. Sequencing was done on a sample of peripheral blood. All receptors derive from a man between 65 and 79 years old with acute or convalescent COVID-19.

The V and J genes are TRBV6-6 and TRBJ1-2; 8 bases align to TRBD1. Germline V gene lookup returns CDR1 MNHNY and CDR2 SVGAGI (reference sequence). The V and J ends lost 2 bases and 5 bases, in that order; junction bases with no gene match: 4. The CDR3 loop spans 14 amino acids. The CDR3 coding sequence is TGTGCCAGCAGTTACCCGACAGGGGAATATGGCTACACCTTC. This sequence encodes CASSYPTGEYGYTF.

The chain employs TRBV7-9 and TRBJ1-4, with 7 bases fitting TRBD1. This CDR3 is built from 16 residues. Germline CDR1 and CDR2: SEHNR and FQNEAQ (reference sequence). The V segment lost 5 bases and the J segment 7 bases; nucleotides outside the gene matches: 13. The CDR3 bases are TGTGCCAGCAGCCCTCATCCGGGACAGTTAAGTGAAAAACTGTTTTTT. It codes for CASSPHPGQLSEKLFF. Together with reference TRBV7-9 and TRBJ1-4, the CDR3 gives the full variable domain: DTGVSQNPRHKITKRGQNVTFRCDPISEHNRLYWYRQTLGQGPEFLTYFQNEAQLEKSRLLSDRFSAERPKGSFSTLEIQRTEQGDSAMYLCASSPHPGQLSEKLFFGSGTQLSVL.